This T cell receptor (beta chain) originates from a study of T cells in localized non-small cell lung cancer. Study-level results: Higher blood T cell density tracked longer overall survival.

Generated by immunoSEQ multiplex PCR, the TCRdb table keeps only in-frame clones and is missing some. The data contain roughly 40,000 clones, roughly 84% of them singletons. Comment on this clone: Its matching antigen is unknown.

With 5 bases clipped from V and 13 bases from J, the junction kept 6 bases outside the gene matches. This CDR3 spans 13 amino acids. Per the germline V gene, CDR1 is MDHEN and CDR2 is SYDVKM. The sequence was collected from a man aged 40-75 years with stage II lung adenocarcinoma. V and J are TRBV28 and TRBJ2-1; 12 nucleotides match TRBD2. Sequenced here: PBMCs, sampled before any cancer treatment. The CDR3 spells CASSGLAGRFQFF. The CDR3 DNA is TGTGCCAGCAGTGGACTAGCGGGAAGGTTCCAGTTCTTC.